One T cell receptor (beta chain) is described in this entry. This sample was taken from a study of blood T cell repertoires in COVID-19. This table comes from immunoSEQ multiplex PCR, and its TCRdb copy is limited to in-frame clones, with some not included. Among about 150,000 clones listed, roughly 93% were seen once. CDR3 length: 17 amino acids. The germline CDR1 and CDR2 sequences are MNHEY and SMNVEV (reference sequence). With 4 bases clipped from V and 3 bases from J, the junction kept 11 bases outside the gene matches. This TCR derives from a man between 18 and 35 years old with COVID-19, enrolled during active disease. This sequence joins TRBV27 and TRBJ1-1, with TRBD1 matching over 10 bases. Sequencing was done on a sample of peripheral blood. The CDR3 sequence: CASSSRRDRGGHTEAFF. For the CDR3, the DNA is TGTGCCAGCAGTTCGCGCCGGGACAGGGGAGGGCACACTGAAGCTTTCTTT.